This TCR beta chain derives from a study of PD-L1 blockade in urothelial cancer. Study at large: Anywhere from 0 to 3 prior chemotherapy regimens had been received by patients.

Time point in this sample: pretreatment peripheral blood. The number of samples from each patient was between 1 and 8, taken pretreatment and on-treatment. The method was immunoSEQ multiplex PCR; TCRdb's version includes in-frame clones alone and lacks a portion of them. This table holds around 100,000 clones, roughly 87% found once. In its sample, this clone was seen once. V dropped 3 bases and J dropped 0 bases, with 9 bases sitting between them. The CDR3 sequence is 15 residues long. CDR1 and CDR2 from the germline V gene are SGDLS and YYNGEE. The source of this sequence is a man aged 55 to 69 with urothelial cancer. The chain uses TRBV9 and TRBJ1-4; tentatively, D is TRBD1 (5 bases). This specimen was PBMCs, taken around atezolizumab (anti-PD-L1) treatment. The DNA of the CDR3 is TGTGCCAGCAGCGAGACAGCTACAACTAATGAAAAACTGTTTTTT. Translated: CASSETATTNEKLFF.